This entry concerns a single TCR beta chain. This entry belongs to a study of shared clonotypes between healthy human individuals. Sequenced by immunoSEQ multiplex PCR; TCRdb stores in-frame clones only, minus some. The profile shows around 690,000 clones, about 90% of them singletons. The sequenced material came from memory CD8+ T cells from PBMCs. Subset given: CD45RO+ cells pooled with CCR7-negative TemRA cells. The TCR originated in a man aged 18 to 35 in good health. Some clones in this sample may be carry-over from other donors' samples.

The CDR3 DNA sequence: TGTGCCAGCAGCTCTAGGGCGGGAGGGGGCTCCTACAATGAGCAGTTCTTC. This encodes CASSSRAGGGSYNEQFF. This chain connects TRBV11-3 to TRBJ2-1, with 9 bases fitting TRBD2. V lost 4 bases and J lost 0; bases outside the gene matches: 7. CDR1 and CDR2 from the germline V gene are SGHNT and YENEEA. CDR3 length equals 17 residues.